The rows below give T cell receptor beta chains drawn from one sample of a study of technical replicates of blood from several donors. The data were produced by immunoSEQ multiplex PCR, yet TCRdb's version contains in-frame clones alone and is incomplete. The sample shows 100,000 or so clones, approximately 96% of them seen only once. Sequenced input: T cells isolated from PBMCs. These receptor sequences come from a human donor in good health. Each CDR3 is given with its conserved first and last residue. Each record gives: clone size, V gene, J gene, D gene, CDR3 protein, CDR3 DNA. The D gene is left open where the match is weak. Rows give clone size only sometimes, using once, few, many, or a class for an expanded clone.

>NA|TRBV9|TRBJ2-1|TRBD2
CASSVFGEGYNEQFF
TGTGCCAGCAGCGTATTCGGGGAGGGATACAATGAGCAGTTCTTC
>NA|TRBV30|TRBJ2-3|NA
CACILSGSSTDTQYF
TGTGCCTGCATACTTAGCGGCTCGAGCACAGATACGCAGTATTTT
>once|TRBV11-3|TRBJ1-1|TRBD1
CASSQGQGAINTEAFF
TGTGCCAGCAGCCAGGGACAGGGGGCGATCAACACTGAAGCTTTCTTT
>NA|TRBV7-8|TRBJ1-4|NA
CASSLDSFNEKLFF
TGTGCCAGCAGCTTGGACAGTTTTAATGAAAAACTGTTTTTT
>NA|TRBV18|TRBJ1-1|NA
CASSPEQSKDTEAFF
TGTGCCAGCTCACCCGAACAGTCGAAAGACACTGAAGCTTTCTTT
>NA|TRBV6-6|TRBJ1-5|NA
CASSLNRGSNQPQHF
TGTGCCAGCAGTTTAAATAGGGGGAGCAATCAGCCCCAGCATTTT
>NA|TRBV7-3|TRBJ2-1|NA
CASSLTIGPGMNEQFF
TGTGCCAGCAGCTTAACTATTGGGCCAGGGATGAATGAGCAGTTCTTC
>NA|TRBV2|TRBJ2-4|NA
CASSGDLWNIQYF
TGTGCCAGCAGCGGGGATTTGTGGAACATTCAGTACTTC
>NA|TRBV4-2|TRBJ1-3|NA
CASSQDEGDSSGNTIYF
TGTGCCAGCAGCCAAGATGAAGGGGACTCTTCTGGAAACACCATATATTTT
>NA|TRBV7-3|TRBJ1-4|TRBD1
CASSLWGQPNEKLFF
TGTGCCAGCAGCTTATGGGGACAGCCTAATGAAAAACTGTTTTTT
>NA|TRBV4-3|TRBJ1-3|NA
CASSQERGRAFTGNTIYF
TGCGCCAGCAGCCAAGAAAGGGGCAGGGCTTTTACTGGAAACACCATATATTTT